Sequencing of this TCR beta chain was carried out in a study of identical twins. Template switching, a step in the protocol, added a universal primer site, and cDNA carried unique molecular identifiers. TCRdb processed the 5' RACE reads anew with MiXCR; each CDR3 protein has one entry. The table includes about 470,000 distinct CDR3 sequences, 20% to 25% detected once. CDR3 length: 12 amino acids. V lost 2 bases to trimming and J lost 7 bases, with 7 bases between them. CDR1 SGHRS and CDR2 YFSETQ come from the germline V gene. The sample holds a few counts of this clonotype. What it recognizes is unknown. Findings and caveats of the study: Beta clonotypes that were abundant in cord blood contained fewer insertions, a pattern absent from memory repertoires. Among out-of-frame alpha sequences shared by twins, low generation probability occurred in excess.

The sample also formed part of further work on T cells expressing NK-cell markers. That source notes: Cells sorted as CD3+CD56+NKG2C+, CD3+CD56+NKG2C- and CD3+CD56-NKG2C+ T cells supplied the TCR beta repertoires.

This sequence was found in a woman aged 18-30 years in good health. The specimen sequenced was CD4+ T cells sorted from blood. This chain links TRBV5-1 with TRBJ2-1, with D uncertain. The CDR3, as DNA: TGCGCCAGCAGCTTCGATGGGAATGAGCAGTTCTTC. As protein: CASSFDGNEQFF. Together with reference TRBV5-1 and TRBJ2-1, the CDR3 gives the full variable domain: KAGVTQTPRYLIKTRGQQVTLSCSPISGHRSVSWYQQTPGQGLQFLFEYFSETQRNKGNFPGRFSGRQFSNSRSEMNVSTLELGDSALYLCASSFDGNEQFFGPGTRLTVL.